The present entry profiles one TCR beta chain with its context. This clonotype was observed a few times. Its antigen remains undetermined. Base qualities were left out, and no much larger clone turns up one base away. The roughly 39 donors, aged about 6 to 90 years, were systemically healthy Caucasian individuals from Russia. Each donor gave ten milliliters of peripheral blood, drawn into EDTA-treated Vacutainer tubes. Ficoll-Paque density-gradient centrifugation was used to isolate PBMCs, with at least 6.5 million obtained per sample. Total RNA was extracted from PBMCs with Trizol reagent, with at least 6 micrograms obtained per sample. The percentages of naive CD45RAhigh/CD27high T cells were determined by flow cytometry on a PBMC aliquot from every donor. This entry is derived from a study of blood T cells in healthy people across ages (dated by TCRdb to the mid-2010s). Broadly, across the study: In model experiments, template switching captured about one uniquely barcoded TCR beta cDNA molecule for every two T cells. The donors were split into four age groups: young (average about 16 years), middle-aged (about 40), aged (roughly 65) and long-lived (roughly 80). Donors of different ages were randomly distributed across sequencing lanes to avoid experimental bias. Two additional independent replicas of 1 million unique cDNA reads from the same blood draw were analyzed for two donors (one aged 18 to 29 and one aged 80 or older). To track age-related changes in TCR beta repertoire diversity, the study relied on deep sequencing normalized with unique cDNA molecular identifiers. Study-wide findings and limitations: Because donor CMV infection status was unknown, age-related changes in expanded clonotypes were potentially confounded. Compared with the aged group, the long-lived group had more naive CD4+ T cells, fewer expanded clones and increased TCR diversity, a pattern suggesting age selection. Bulk unsorted PBMC profiling prevented conclusive comparison of naive and antigen-experienced compartments. There was a strong correlation between observed TCR beta diversity and the percentage of naive T cells measured by flow cytometry. As age increased, observed TCR beta diversity per million T cells dropped in a roughly linear way, and a significant reduction was already evident by age approximately 40. Total diversity estimates from one million sequenced T cells were considered lower bounds and underestimates.

The junction shows trimming of 8 bases on V and 6 bases on J, plus 22 bases between the germline ends. The CDR3 runs 15 amino acids, cysteine and phenylalanine included. The entry retains the CDR3 DNA only, 45 bases that are in frame from base 1. The protocol used for the library was 5' RACE. Sequencing was performed on an Illumina HiSeq 2500. A second PCR of 7 to 11 cycles was run with a J-beta primer mix and a sample-barcoded 5' primer. Each TCR beta cDNA molecule received a unique molecular identifier from a template-switch 5' adaptor carrying 12 random nucleotides. Each sample yielded at least 2.5 million CDR3-containing paired-end reads. All of the RNA was converted into first-strand cDNA using the Mint cDNA synthesis kit, with a TRBC-specific oligonucleotide serving as the primer. After uracil-DNA glycosylase treatment, a first 18-cycle PCR used universal primers M1SS and BC2_uni_R on all cDNA. In the authors' own workflow: Each sample was normalized by randomly selecting 1 million high-quality reads, each carrying a distinct molecular identifier. Instead of being binned into consensus sequences, reads that shared molecular identifiers were thrown out. MiTCR, with a Q25 quality threshold and the strictest error-elimination algorithm, was used for CDR3 identification, clonotype clustering and error correction. A nonparametric unseen species model using Euler transformation provided a lower-bound estimate of total TCR beta diversity. Clones were called with MiXCR by TCRdb after fastp trimmed the public reads at Q25, and only in-frame beta chains were retained. Rows matching on CDR3 protein sequence are summarized as one entry with the most common DNA and genes. TCRdb's processing, not the authors', yielded these V and J calls. This sample has around 1,100,000 distinct CDR3 sequences in its table, and less than 45% of those were observed once. About 12% of the sample lies in the top ten.

This sequence uses TRBV12-3 or TRBV12-4 and TRBJ1-2; matching of 5 bases hints at TRBD1 as the D gene. The sequenced material came from blood. This receptor was obtained from a man aged 18 to 30 in good health. The CDR3 amino acid sequence is: CASRQGTLRIHGYTF. The base sequence is TGTGCCAGCCGTCAGGGAACCTTACGGATACATGGCTACACCTTC.